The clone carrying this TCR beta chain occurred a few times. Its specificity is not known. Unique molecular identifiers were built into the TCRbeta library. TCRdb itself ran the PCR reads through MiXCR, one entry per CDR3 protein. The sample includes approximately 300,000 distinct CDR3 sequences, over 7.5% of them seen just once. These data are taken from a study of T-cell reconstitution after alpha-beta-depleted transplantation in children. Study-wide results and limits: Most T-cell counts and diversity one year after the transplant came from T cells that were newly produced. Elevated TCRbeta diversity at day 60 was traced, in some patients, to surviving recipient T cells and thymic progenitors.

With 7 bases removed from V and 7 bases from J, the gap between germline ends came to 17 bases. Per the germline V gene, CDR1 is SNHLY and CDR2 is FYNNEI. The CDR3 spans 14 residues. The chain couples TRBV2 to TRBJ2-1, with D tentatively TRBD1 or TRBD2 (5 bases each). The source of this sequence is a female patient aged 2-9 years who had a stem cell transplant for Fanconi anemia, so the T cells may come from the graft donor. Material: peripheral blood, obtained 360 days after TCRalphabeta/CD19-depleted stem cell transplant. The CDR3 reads CASTGRGLGNEQFF. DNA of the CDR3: TGTGCCAGCACTGGACGGGGCCTAGGGAATGAGCAGTTCTTC.